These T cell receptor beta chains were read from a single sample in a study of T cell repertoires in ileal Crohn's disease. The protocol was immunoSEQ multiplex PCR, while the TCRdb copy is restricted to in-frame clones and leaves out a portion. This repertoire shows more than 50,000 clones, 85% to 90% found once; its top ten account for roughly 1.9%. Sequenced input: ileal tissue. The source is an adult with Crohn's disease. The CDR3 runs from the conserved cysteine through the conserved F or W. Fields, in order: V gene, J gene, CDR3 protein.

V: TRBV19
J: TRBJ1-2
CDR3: CASSTGDTLGGYTF

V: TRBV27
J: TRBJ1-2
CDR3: CASFQGAIGYTF

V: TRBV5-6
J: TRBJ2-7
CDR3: CASSFPQVPYEQYF

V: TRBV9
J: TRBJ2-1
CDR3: CASSVGDRGYNEQFF

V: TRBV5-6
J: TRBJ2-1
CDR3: CASSRGLAGLYNEQFF

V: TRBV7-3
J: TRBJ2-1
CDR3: CASSAWTSNVNNEQFF

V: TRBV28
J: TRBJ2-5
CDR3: CASSLGQQETQYF

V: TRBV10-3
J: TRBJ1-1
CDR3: CAIRGQGSGNTEAFF

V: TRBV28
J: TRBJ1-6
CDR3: CASRFRYNSPLHF

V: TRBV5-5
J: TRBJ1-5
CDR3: CASSSGTGSSNQPQHF

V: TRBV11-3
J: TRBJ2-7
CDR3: CASSSITSGSYEQYF

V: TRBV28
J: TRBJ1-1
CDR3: CASSFIQNTEAFF

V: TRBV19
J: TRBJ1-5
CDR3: CASTISGTSYNQPQHF

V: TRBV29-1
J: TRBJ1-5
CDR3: CSVGGQSNQPQHF

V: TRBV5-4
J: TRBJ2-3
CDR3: CASSPRTGTTDTQYF

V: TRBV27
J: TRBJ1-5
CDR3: CASSPTQTNQPQHF

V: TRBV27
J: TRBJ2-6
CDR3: CASSLLRTAGANVLTF

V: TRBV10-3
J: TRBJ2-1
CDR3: CAIRQGSSYNEQFF

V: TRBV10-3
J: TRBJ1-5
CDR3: CAISEATGYSNQPQHF

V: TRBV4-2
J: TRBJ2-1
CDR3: CASSQGGGLAGDEQFF

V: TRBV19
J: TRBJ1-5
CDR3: CASSSRRDSNQPQHF

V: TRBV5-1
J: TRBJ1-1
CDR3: CASSPSVMNTEAFF

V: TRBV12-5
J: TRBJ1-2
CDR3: CASGGNDRRYGYTF

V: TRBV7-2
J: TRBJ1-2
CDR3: CASSFSTGVNYGYTF

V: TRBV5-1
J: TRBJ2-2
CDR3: CASSLGRGPNTGELFF

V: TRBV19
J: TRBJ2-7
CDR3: CATRQGNRYEQYF

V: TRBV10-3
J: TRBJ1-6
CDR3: CAASISVGDSPLHF

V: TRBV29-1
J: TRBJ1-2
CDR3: CSVLKDSLSYTF

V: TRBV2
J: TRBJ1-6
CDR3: CASSLRDTNGNSPLHF

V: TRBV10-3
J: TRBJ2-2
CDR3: CAITERGGTGELFF

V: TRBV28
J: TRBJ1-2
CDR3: CASSFSGTGVNYGYTF

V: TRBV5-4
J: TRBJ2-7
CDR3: CASSLATGLPPYEQYF

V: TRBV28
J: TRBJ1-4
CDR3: CASSLLTHGQSREKLFF

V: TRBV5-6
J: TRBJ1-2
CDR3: CASSISGTGELYGYTF

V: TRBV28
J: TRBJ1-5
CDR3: CASSLAGWNQPQHF

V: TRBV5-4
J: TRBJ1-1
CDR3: CASRDGRDRVGTEAFF

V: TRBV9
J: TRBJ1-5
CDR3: CASSSTNQPQHF

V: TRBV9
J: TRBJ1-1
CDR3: CASSVVIGGTEAFF

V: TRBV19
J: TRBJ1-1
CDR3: CASSITGTPKAFF

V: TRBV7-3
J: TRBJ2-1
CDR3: CASSLAGGPPANNEQFF